This TCR beta chain was found in a study of cytomegalovirus exposure and HLA in healthy donors. Study-level information: Of all 398 donors who were genotyped, 81% belonged to the Caucasian-associated ancestry cluster.

V lost 0 bases to trimming and J lost 0 bases, with 3 bases between them. This CDR3 region has 14 residues. Germline-derived CDR1 and CDR2 are SEHNR and FQNEAQ (reference sequence). Nominal health characterized the donors when sampled, though unrecorded immune exposures were likely. PCR amplification relied on 60 Vbeta primers (plus 13 Jbeta primers). Measured with immunoSEQ multiplex PCR; TCRdb has only the in-frame clones, and not every one. The table shows about 160,000 clones, with around 83% occurring only once. As for this clone: The target antigen is unknown.

General observations from the study: An assumption of roughly uniform sequencing depth across donors underlay the presence/absence analyses. TCR beta V- and J-gene trimming was later associated with a missense DCLRE1C variant.

This TCR was sampled from a girl aged 2-10 years in good health and CMV-seropositive. The V call is TRBV7-9, the J call TRBJ2-4; no firm D call. Sequences were obtained from PBMCs. The CDR3 DNA sequence: TGTGCCAGCAGCTTAGCGGCAGCCAAAAACATTCAGTACTTC. Amino acid sequence: CASSLAAAKNIQYF.